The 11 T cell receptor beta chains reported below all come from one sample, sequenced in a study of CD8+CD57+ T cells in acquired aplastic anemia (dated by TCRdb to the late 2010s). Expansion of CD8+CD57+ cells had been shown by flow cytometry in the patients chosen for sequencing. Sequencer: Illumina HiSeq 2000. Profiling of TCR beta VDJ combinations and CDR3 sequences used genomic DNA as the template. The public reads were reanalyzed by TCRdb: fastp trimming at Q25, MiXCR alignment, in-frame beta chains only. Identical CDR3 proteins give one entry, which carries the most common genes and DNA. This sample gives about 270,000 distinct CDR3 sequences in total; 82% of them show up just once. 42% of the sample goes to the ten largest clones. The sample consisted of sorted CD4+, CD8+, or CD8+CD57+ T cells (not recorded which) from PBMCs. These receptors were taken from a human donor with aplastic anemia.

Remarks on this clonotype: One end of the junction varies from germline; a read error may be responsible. CDR3 in amino acids: CASGFRGTVTQSF. In nucleotides, the CDR3 is TGTGCCAGCGGCTTCAGGGGCACAGTTACGCAGTCTTTT. The genes are TRBV2 and TRBJ2-3, with D tentatively TRBD1 (6 bases). Germline values: CDR1 SNHLY, CDR2 FYNNEI. The CDR3 is 13 amino acids.

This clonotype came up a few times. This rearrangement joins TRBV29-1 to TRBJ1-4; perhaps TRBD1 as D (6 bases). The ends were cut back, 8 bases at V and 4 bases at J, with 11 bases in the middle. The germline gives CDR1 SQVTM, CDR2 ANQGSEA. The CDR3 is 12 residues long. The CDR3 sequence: CSIRDNNEKLFF. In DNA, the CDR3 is TGCAGCATCCGGGACAATAATGAAAAACTGTTTTTT.

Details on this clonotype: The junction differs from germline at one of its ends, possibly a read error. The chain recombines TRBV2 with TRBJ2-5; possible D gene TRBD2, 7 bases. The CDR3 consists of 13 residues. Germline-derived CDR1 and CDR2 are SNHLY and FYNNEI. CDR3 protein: CASSFAGAGTQYF. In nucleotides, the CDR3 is TGTGCCAGCAGCTTCGCGGGGGCTGGGACCCAGTACTTT. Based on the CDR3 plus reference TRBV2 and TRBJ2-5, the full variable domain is EPEVTQTPSHQVTQMGQEVILRCVPISNHLYFYWYRQILGQKVEFLVSFYNNEISEKSEIFDDQFSVERPDGSNFTLKIRSTKLEDSAMYFCASSFAGAGTQYFGPGTRLLVL.

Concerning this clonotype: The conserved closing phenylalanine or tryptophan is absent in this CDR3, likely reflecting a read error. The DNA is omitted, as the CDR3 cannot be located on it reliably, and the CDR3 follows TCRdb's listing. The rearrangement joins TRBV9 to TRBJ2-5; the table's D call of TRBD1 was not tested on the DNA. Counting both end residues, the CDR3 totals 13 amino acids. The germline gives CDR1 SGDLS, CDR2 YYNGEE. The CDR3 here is CASSVEGAGSQHL.

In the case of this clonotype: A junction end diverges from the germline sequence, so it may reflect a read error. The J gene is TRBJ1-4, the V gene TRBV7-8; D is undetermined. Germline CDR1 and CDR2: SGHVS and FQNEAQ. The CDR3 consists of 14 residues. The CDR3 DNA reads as TGTGCCAGCAGCCTACCGGGATGTAACGAAAAGCTGTATTTT. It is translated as CASSLPGCNEKLYF.

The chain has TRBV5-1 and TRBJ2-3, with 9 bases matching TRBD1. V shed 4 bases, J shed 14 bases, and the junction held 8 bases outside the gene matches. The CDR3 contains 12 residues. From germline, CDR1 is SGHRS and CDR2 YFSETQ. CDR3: CASSMRMGQGYF. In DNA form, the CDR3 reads TGCGCCAGCAGCATGCGAATGGGACAGGGGTATTTT.

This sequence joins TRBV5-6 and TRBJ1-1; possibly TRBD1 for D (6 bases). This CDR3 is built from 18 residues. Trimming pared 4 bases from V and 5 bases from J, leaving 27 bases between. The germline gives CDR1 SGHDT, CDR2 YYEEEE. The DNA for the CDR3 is TGTGCCAGCAGCATGCCCGGGGGGCACACAGTTTCGAGGACTGAAGCTTTCTTT. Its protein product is CASSMPGGHTVSRTEAFF.

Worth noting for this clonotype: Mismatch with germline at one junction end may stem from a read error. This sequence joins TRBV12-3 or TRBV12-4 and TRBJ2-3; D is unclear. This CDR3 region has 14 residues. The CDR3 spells CAGRKATSTDTQYF. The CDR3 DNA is TGTGCCGGCAGAAAGGCGACTAGCACAGATACGCAGTATTTT.

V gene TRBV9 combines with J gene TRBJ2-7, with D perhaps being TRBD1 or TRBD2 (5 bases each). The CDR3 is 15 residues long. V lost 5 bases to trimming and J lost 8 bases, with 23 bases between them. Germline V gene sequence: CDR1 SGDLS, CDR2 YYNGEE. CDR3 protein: CASSPQRGTDTQQYF. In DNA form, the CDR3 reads TGTGCCAGCAGTCCGCAGAGGGGCACAGATACGCAGCAGTACTTC.

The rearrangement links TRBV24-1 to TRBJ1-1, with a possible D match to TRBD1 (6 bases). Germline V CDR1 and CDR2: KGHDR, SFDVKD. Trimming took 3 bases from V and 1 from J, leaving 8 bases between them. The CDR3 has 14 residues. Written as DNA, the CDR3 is TGTGCCACCAGTGATGGGGGGGCGAACACTGAAGCTTTCTTT. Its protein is CATSDGGANTEAFF.

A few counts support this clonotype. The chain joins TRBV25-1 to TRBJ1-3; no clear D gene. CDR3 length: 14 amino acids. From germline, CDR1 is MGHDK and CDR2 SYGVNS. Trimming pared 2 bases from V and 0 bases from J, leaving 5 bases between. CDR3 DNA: TGTGCCAGCAGTGAAGAACGCTCTGGAAACACCATATATTTT. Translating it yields CASSEERSGNTIYF.